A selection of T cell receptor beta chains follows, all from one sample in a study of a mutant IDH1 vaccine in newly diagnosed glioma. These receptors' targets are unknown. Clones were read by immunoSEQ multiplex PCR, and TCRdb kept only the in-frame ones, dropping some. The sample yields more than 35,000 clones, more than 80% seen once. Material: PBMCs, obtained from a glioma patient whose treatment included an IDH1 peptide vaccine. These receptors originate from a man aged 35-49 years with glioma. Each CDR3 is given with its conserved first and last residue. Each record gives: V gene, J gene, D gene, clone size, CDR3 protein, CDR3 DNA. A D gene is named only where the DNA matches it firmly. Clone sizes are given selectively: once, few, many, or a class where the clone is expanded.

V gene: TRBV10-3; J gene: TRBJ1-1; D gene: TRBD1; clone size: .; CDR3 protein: CAISMGQGVTEAFF; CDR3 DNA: TGTGCCATCAGTATGGGACAGGGAGTCACTGAAGCTTTCTTT
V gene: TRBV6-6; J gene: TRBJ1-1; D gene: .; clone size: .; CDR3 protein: CASSYHPRNTEAFF; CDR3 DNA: TGTGCCAGCAGTTACCATCCGAGGAACACTGAAGCTTTCTTT
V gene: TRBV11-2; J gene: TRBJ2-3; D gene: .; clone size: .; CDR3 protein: CASNGGTDTQYF; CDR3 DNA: TGTGCCAGCAACGGAGGCACAGATACGCAGTATTTT
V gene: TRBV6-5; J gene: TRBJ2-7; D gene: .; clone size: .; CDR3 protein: CASSPRPRRSEQYF; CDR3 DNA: TGTGCCAGCAGCCCCCGTCCCCGACGGAGCGAGCAGTACTTC
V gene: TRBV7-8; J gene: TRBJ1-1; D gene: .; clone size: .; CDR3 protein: CASSPYSNTEAFF; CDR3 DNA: TGTGCCAGCAGCCCATACAGCAACACTGAAGCTTTCTTT
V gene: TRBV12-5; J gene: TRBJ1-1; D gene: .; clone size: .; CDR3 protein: CASGRTGGLGTEAFF; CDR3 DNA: TGTGCTAGTGGTCGAACGGGGGGATTAGGCACTGAAGCTTTCTTT
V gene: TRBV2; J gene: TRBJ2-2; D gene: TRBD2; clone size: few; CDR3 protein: CASSTEGLTTPGELFF; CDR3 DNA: TGTGCCAGCAGTACCGAGGGACTAACCACCCCCGGGGAGCTGTTTTTT
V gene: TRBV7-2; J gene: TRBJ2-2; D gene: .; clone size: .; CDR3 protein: CASRERWGSGELFF; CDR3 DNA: TGTGCCAGCAGGGAGAGGTGGGGTTCCGGGGAGCTGTTTTTT
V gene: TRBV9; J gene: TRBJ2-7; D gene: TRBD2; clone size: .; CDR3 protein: CASSVGDGGTYEQYF; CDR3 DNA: TGTGCCAGCAGCGTAGGGGACGGGGGGACCTACGAGCAGTACTTC
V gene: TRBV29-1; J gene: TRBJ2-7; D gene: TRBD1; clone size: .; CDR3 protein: CSVATGGSYEQYF; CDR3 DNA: TGCAGCGTTGCGACAGGGGGATCCTACGAGCAGTACTTC
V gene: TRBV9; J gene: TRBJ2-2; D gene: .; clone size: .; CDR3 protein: CASSVGQAPGELFF; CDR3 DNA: TGTGCCAGCAGCGTAGGACAGGCCCCCGGGGAGCTGTTTTTT
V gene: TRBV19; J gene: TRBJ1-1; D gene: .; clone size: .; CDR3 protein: CASSMGGAQTEAFF; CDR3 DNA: TGTGCCAGTAGTATGGGAGGGGCGCAAACTGAAGCTTTCTTT
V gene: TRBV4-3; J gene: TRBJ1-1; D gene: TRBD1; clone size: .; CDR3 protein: CASSQVAGGTEAFF; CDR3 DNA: TGCGCCAGCAGCCAAGTGGCAGGGGGCACTGAAGCTTTCTTT
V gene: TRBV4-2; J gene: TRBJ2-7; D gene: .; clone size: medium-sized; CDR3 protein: CASSQEEGTGSYEQYF; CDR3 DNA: TGTGCCAGCAGCCAAGAAGAAGGGACCGGCTCCTACGAGCAGTACTTC
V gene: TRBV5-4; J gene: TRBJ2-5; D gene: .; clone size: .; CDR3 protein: CASSLVIGGEETQYF; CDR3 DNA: TGTGCCAGCAGCTTGGTGATTGGAGGGGAAGAGACCCAGTACTTC
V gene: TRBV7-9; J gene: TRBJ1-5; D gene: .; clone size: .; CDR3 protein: CASSLQEAVQPQHF; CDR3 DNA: TGTGCCAGCAGCCTTCAGGAGGCAGTCCAGCCCCAGCATTTT
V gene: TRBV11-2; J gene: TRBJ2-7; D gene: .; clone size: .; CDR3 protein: CASSRLRSMIPYEQYF; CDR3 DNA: TGTGCCAGCAGTCGCCTCCGGTCCATGATACCCTACGAGCAGTACTTC
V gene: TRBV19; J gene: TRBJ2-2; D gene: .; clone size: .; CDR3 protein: CASRTITGRELFF; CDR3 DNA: TGTGCCAGTAGGACAATTACGGGCCGGGAGCTGTTTTTT
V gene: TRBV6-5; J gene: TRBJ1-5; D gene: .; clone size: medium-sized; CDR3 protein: CASGEPQHF; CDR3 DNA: TGTGCCAGCGGGGAGCCCCAGCATTTT
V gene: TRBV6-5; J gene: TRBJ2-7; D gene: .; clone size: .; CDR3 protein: CASSYFRDPSYEQYF; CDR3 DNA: TGTGCCAGCAGTTACTTCAGGGATCCCTCGTACGAGCAGTACTTC
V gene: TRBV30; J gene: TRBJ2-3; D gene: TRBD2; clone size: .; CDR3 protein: CAWSGLAVTDTQYF; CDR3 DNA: TGTGCCTGGTCCGGACTAGCGGTCACAGATACGCAGTATTTT
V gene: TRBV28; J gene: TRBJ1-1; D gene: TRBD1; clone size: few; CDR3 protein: CASSVTGVKNTEAFF; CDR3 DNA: TGTGCCAGCAGTGTGACAGGGGTTAAGAACACTGAAGCTTTCTTT
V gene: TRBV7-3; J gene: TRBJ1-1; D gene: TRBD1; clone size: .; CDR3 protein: CASSRQGGSEAFF; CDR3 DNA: TGTGCCAGCAGCCGACAGGGGGGGTCTGAAGCTTTCTTT
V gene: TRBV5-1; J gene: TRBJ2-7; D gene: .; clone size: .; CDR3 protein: CASSLRTDSYEQYF; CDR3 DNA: TGCGCCAGCAGCCTTAGGACAGACTCCTACGAGCAGTACTTC
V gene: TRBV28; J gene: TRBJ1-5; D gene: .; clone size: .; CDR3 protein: CASSSFGGNQPQHF; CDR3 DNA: TGTGCCAGCAGTTCCTTTGGTGGCAATCAGCCCCAGCATTTT
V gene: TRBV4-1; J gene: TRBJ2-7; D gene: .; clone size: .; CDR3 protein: CASSQDRGAYEQYF; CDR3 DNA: TGCGCCAGCAGCCAAGACAGGGGGGCCTACGAGCAGTACTTC
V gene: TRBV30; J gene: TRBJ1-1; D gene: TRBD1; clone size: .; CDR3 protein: CAWSGGTGLAFF; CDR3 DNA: TGTGCCTGGAGTGGAGGGACAGGGCTGGCTTTCTTT
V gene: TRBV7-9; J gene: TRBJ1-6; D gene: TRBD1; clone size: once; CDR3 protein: CASSLRVSRTGGNSPLHF; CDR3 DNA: TGTGCCAGCAGCTTAAGGGTGTCGCGGACAGGGGGGAATTCACCCCTCCACTTT
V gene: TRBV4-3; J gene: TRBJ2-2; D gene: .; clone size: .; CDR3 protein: CASSQGGLNTGELFF; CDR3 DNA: TGCGCCAGCAGCCAAGGGGGCCTCAACACCGGGGAGCTGTTTTTT
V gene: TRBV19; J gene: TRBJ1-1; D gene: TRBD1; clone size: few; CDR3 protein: CASISQGQLNTEAFF; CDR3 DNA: TGTGCCAGTATCTCCCAGGGACAGTTGAACACTGAAGCTTTCTTT
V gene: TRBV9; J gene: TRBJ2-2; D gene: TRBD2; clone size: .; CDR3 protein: CASSVGTSGTGELFF; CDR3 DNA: TGTGCCAGCAGCGTAGGGACTAGCGGGACCGGGGAGCTGTTTTTT
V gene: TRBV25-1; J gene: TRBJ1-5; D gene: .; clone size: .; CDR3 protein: CASSAWGGNQPQHF; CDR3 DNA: TGTGCCAGCAGTGCCTGGGGGGGCAATCAGCCCCAGCATTTT
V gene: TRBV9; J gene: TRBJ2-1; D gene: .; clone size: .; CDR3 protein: CASSVNEPGNEQFF; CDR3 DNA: TGTGCCAGCAGCGTAAACGAACCCGGGAATGAGCAGTTCTTC
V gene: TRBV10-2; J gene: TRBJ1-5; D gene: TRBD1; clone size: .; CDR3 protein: CASSEGGTGKPQHF; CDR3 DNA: TGCGCCAGCAGTGAGGGGGGGACAGGGAAGCCCCAGCATTTT
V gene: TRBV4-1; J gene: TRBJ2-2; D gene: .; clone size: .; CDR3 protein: CASSQSGTGVGELFF; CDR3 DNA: TGCGCCAGCAGCCAGTCGGGAACTGGGGTCGGGGAGCTGTTTTTT
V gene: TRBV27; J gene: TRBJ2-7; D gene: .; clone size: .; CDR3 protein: CASSLLFAGRGSTYEQYF; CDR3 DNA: TGTGCCAGCAGTCTCCTGTTCGCGGGGAGGGGGTCAACCTACGAGCAGTACTTC
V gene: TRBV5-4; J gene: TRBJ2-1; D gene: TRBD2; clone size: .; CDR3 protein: CASSLGAGGLENEQFF; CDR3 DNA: TGTGCCAGCAGCTTGGGAGCGGGAGGTCTGGAGAATGAGCAGTTCTTC
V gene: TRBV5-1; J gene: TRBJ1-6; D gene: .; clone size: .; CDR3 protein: CASSLVGSPLHF; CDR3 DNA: TGCGCCAGCAGCTTGGTGGGTTCACCCCTCCACTTT
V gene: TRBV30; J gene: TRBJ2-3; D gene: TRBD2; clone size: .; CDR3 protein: CAWSATSGLDTQYF; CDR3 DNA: TGTGCCTGGAGTGCGACTAGCGGGCTAGATACGCAGTATTTT
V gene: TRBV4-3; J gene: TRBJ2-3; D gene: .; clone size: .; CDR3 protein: CASSQRGDTQYF; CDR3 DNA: TGCGCCAGCAGCCAACGAGGAGATACGCAGTATTTT
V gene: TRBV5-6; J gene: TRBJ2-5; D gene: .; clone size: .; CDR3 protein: CASRTQFGGRSQETQYF; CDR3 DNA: TGTGCCAGCAGGACACAGTTTGGGGGTAGATCGCAAGAGACCCAGTACTTC
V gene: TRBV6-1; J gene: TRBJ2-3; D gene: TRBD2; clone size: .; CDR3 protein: CASSRAGGGDTQYF; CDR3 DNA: TGTGCCAGCAGTAGAGCGGGGGGAGGAGATACGCAGTATTTT
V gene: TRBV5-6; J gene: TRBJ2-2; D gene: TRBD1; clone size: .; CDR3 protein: CASSFLKGTGDTGELFF; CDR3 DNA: TGTGCCAGCAGCTTCTTAAAAGGGACAGGGGACACCGGGGAGCTGTTTTTT
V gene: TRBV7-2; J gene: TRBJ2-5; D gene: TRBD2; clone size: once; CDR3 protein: CASRHGLAGDEETQYF; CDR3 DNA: TGTGCCAGCAGACACGGACTAGCGGGAGATGAAGAGACCCAGTACTTC
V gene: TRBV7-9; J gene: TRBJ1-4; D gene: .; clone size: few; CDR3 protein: CASSLRVPYEKLFF; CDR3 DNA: TGTGCCAGCAGCTTACGGGTTCCGTATGAAAAACTGTTTTTT
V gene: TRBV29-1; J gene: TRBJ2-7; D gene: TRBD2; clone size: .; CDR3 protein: CSVVVPYGRAMGEQYF; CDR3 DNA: TGCAGCGTTGTAGTCCCCTACGGGAGGGCCATGGGCGAGCAGTACTTC
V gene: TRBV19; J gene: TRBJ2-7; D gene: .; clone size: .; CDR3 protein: CAVGSSYEQYF; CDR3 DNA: TGTGCGGTGGGCAGCTCCTACGAGCAGTACTTC
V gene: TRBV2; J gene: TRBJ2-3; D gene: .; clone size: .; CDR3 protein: CASSVDGSEGTQYF; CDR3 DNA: TGTGCCAGCAGTGTCGACGGGAGTGAGGGTACGCAGTATTTT
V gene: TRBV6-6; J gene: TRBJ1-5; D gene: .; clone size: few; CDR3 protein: CASREGGSNQPQHF; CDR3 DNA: TGTGCCAGCAGGGAGGGCGGTAGCAATCAGCCCCAGCATTTT
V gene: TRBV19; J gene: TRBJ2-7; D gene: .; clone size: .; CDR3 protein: CASSGITGTFPAYEQYF; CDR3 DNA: TGTGCCAGTAGTGGTATAACAGGGACCTTTCCCGCCTACGAGCAGTACTTC
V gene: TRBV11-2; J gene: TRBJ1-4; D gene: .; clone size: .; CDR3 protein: CASSLDLARGEKLFF; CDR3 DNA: TGTGCCAGCAGCTTAGATCTTGCCAGGGGTGAAAAACTGTTTTTT
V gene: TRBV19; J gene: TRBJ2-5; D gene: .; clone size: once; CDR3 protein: CASRRTGRETQYF; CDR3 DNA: TGTGCCAGTAGGCGTACAGGGAGGGAGACCCAGTACTTC
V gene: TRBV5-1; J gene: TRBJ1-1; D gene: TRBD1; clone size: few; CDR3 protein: CASSSTPTGMNTEAFF; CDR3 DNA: TGCGCCAGCAGCTCTACTCCGACAGGGATGAACACTGAAGCTTTCTTT
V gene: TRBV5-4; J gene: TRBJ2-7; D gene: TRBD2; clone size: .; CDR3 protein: CASSSDPTSSHEQYF; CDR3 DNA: TGTGCCAGCAGCTCCGATCCGACTAGCAGCCACGAGCAGTACTTC
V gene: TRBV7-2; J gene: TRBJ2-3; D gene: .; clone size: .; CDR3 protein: CASSLGPEGGTDTQYF; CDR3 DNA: TGTGCCAGCAGCTTAGGGCCGGAGGGTGGCACAGATACGCAGTATTTT
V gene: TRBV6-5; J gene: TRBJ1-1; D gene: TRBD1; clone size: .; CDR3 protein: CASRQGENTEAFF; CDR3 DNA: TGTGCCAGCAGACAGGGGGAGAACACTGAAGCTTTCTTT
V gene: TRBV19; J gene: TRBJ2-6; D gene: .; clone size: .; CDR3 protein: CASSIGLTGANVLTF; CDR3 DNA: TGTGCCAGTAGTATAGGGTTGACTGGGGCCAACGTCCTGACTTTC
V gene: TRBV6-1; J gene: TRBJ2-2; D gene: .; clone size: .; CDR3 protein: CASRRGEELFF; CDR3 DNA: TGTGCCAGCAGGCGGGGAGAGGAGCTGTTTTTT
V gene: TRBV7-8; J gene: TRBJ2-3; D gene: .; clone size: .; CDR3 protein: CASSLATGAVPGTDTQYF; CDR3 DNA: TGTGCCAGCAGCTTAGCAACTGGAGCGGTCCCTGGCACAGATACGCAGTATTTT
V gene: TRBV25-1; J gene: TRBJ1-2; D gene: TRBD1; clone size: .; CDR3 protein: CASRATGAQRFSGGYTF; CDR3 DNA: TGTGCCAGCAGAGCGACAGGGGCCCAGAGGTTCTCTGGTGGCTACACCTTC